The present T cell receptor (beta chain) was sequenced within a study of blood T cell repertoires in COVID-19 (dated by TCRdb to 2019 to 2021). At the level of the whole study: The collaborator samples originated in the United States, Italy and Spain and spanned the acute and convalescent phases of COVID-19. Nearly every sample came with metadata listing a de-identified subject ID, COVID-19 status, age in years and sex. Where available, HLA class I and class II types were obtained from metadata supplied by the sample provider rather than from assay-based typing. The dataset comprised deeply sampled blood TCRbeta repertoires from subjects exposed to, actively infected with, or recovered from COVID-19. The prospective study material was composed of cDNA or gDNA derived from T cells, B-cell-depleted T cells, or PBMCs. Samples were obtained from the ongoing ImmuneRACE study (first 160 participants) and from some 1,300 subjects provided by 6 global collaborators. The repertoires were released in a freely available public database intended as a resource for research on the immune response to SARS-CoV-2.

TCRbeta CDR3 regions were amplified from genomic DNA using the immunoSEQ Assay, a bias-controlled multiplex PCR. The study's own analysis went as follows. The number of nucleated cells in each sample was estimated from the amplification of reference gene primers within the assay. To quantify the absolute abundance of each unique TCRbeta CDR3 rearrangement, sequence reads were collapsed and filtered. For each sample, productive Simpson clonality was calculated as the square root of Simpson's diversity index over productive rearrangements. TCRdb retrieved this table from immuneACCESS and kept in-frame rearrangements only. Not all clones are present; in checked studies, unresolved V genes account for under half, and no reason is known for the remainder. The V and J calls and the clone size are those of that table, but D and trimming were determined from the DNA. A total of about 480,000 clones appear in this sample, about 91% of them only once. The ten largest clones take up roughly 12% of the sample.

Note on this clone: The antigen this receptor binds is unknown. One base away there is no much larger clone; base qualities are not given.

CDR1 and CDR2 are read off the germline V gene (reference sequence) as PRHDT and FYEKMQ. V lost 6 bases and J lost 8 bases; the stretch between them is 16 bases long. The CDR3 contains 13 residues, cysteine and phenylalanine counted. Only CDR3 DNA remains: 39 bases, in frame from the first base. One collaborating source in Seattle enrolled patients while the patients were actively infected and followed the patients over time throughout the course of disease. Collaborating institutions collected whole blood in K2EDTA tubes following their own protocols. For TCRbeta analysis, collaborator samples were shipped as frozen whole blood, as isolated PBMCs, or as DNA extracted from either sample type. Study-level results and caveats: The quantity of clinical and demographic metadata differed by source and by participant and was supplied without curation.

The receptor comes from a woman aged 45-65 years with COVID-19, enrolled during active disease. Sequenced input: peripheral blood. The chain links TRBV13 with TRBJ1-2; TRBD1 could be the D gene, as 6 bases match. The DNA reads TGTGCCAGCAGAGAAGCAGGGGCGATAGGCTACACCTTC. It codes for CASREAGAIGYTF.